A single sample is the source of the 7 T cell receptor beta chains below, sequenced in a study of early T cells in non-severe SARS-CoV-2 infection. Via MiXCR, TCRdb re-called the 5' RACE reads, giving one row per CDR3 protein. Of some 91,000 distinct CDR3 sequences in the sample, 15% were seen once. Sequencing input: whole blood. These TCRs come from an adult who was a healthcare worker with PCR-confirmed SARS-CoV-2 infection or an uninfected control (not recorded which).

This clonotype was seen ten or more times. This chain joins TRBV2 and TRBJ2-3; a weak D match, TRBD2 (5 bases). V was shortened by 4 bases and J by 3 bases, with 5 bases between the two germline ends. Germline V gene data show CDR1 as SNHLY and CDR2 as FYNNEI. The CDR3 consists of 12 residues. The DNA of the CDR3 is TGTGCCAGCAGTGGCGGGACAGATACGCAGTATTTT. Amino acids: CASSGGTDTQYF.

This rearrangement joins TRBV30 to TRBJ2-1; TRBD2 agrees at 10 bases. The CDR3 extends over 14 amino acids. The V segment lost 0 bases and the J segment 7 bases; nucleotides outside the gene matches: 3. CDR1 GTSNPN and CDR2 SVGIG come from the germline V gene (reference sequence). The CDR3 loop is CAWSVQAGGNEQFF. The CDR3 DNA follows: TGTGCCTGGAGTGTACAAGCGGGAGGGAATGAGCAGTTCTTC.

This clonotype was detected only a few times. The genes are TRBV28 and TRBJ2-2; D is unresolved. CDR3 length equals 15 residues. Between the trimmed V and J ends, which lost 7 bases and 6 bases, there was a span of 18 bases. Germline-derived CDR1 and CDR2 are MDHEN and SYDVKM. CDR3 coding DNA: TGTGCCAGCAATCCCGTCCGCAGGATGTCCGGGGAGCTGTTTTTT. Amino acid sequence: CASNPVRRMSGELFF. The full variable domain, in which reference TRBV28 and TRBJ2-2 provide the parts outside the CDR3, is DVKVTQSSRYLVKRTGEKVFLECVQDMDHENMFWYRQDPGLGLRLIYFSYDVKMKEKGDIPEGYSVSREKKERFSLILESASTNQTSMYLCASNPVRRMSGELFFGEGSRLTVL.

This clonotype has a count of ten or more. The chain combines TRBV12-3 or TRBV12-4 with TRBJ2-5; D unresolved. There are 13 residues in the CDR3. Trimming took off 2 bases at V and 9 bases at J, with 13 bases between the two ends. The CDR3 protein is CASSLSAGKAQYF. The DNA of the CDR3 is TGTGCCAGCAGTTTATCGGCTGGAAAAGCCCAGTACTTC.

This clonotype appeared a few times. This chain joins TRBV7-7 and TRBJ2-2; 8 bases fit TRBD2. Germline trimming cut 2 bases from V and 2 bases from J; bases unmatched to any gene: 19. The CDR3 contains 21 residues. Germline V gene sequence: CDR1 SSHAT, CDR2 FNYEAQ (reference sequence). DNA of the CDR3: TGTGCCAGCAGCTTACCGGGACCATTTCTAGCGGGTACGCGTAACACCGGGGAGCTGTTTTTT. Protein: CASSLPGPFLAGTRNTGELFF.

Only a few counts were recorded for this clonotype. J is TRBJ1-3 and V is TRBV4-2, with 7 bases matching TRBD1. Trimming at V came to 4 bases and at J to 0 bases, leaving 6 bases not matched to a gene. CDR3 length equals 16 residues. The germline V gene encodes CDR1 LGHNA and CDR2 YNFKEQ. Here the CDR3 DNA reads TGTGCCAGCAGCCGCCAGACAGGGAGCTCTGGAAACACCATATATTTT. Amino acid sequence: CASSRQTGSSGNTIYF.

V and J are TRBV28 and TRBJ2-1; 10 bases match TRBD1. With V trimmed by 6 bases and J by 8 bases, 10 bases remained unmatched. CDR3 size: 15 residues. CDR1 is MDHEN, CDR2 SYDVKM, per germline. The CDR3 DNA follows: TGTGCCAGCAGACCGGGACAGGGGCTGCGTGATGAGCAGTTCTTC. Its protein is CASRPGQGLRDEQFF.